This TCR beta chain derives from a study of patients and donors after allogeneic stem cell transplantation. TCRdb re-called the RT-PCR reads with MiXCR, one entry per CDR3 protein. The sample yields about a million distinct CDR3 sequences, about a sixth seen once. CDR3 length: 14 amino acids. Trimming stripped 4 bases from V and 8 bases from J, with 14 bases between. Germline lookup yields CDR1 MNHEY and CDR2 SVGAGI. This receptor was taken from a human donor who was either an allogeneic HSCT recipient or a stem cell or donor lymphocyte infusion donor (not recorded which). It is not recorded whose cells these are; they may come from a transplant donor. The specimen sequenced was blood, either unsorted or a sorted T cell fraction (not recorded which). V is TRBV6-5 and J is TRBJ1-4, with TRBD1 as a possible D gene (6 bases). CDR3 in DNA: TGTGCCAGCAGTTCCGGACAGTCGGGAGAAAAACTGTTTTTT. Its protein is CASSSGQSGEKLFF.